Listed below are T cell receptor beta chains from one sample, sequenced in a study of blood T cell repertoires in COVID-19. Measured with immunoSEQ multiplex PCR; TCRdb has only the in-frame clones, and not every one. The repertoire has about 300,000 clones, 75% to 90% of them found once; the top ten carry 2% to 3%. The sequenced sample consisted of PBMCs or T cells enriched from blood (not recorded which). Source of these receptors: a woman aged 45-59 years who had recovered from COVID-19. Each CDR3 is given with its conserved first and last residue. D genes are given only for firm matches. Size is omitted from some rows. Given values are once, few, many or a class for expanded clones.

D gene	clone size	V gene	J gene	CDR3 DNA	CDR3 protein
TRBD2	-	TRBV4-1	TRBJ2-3	TGCGCCAGCAGCCAAGCCTTACTAGCGGGGGGCACAGATACGCAGTATTTT	CASSQALLAGGTDTQYF
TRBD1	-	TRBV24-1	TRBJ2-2	TGTGCCACCAGTGATTTGACACAGGGGGAGGCCGGGGAGCTGTTTTTT	CATSDLTQGEAGELFF
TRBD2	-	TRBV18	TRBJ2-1	TGTGCCAGCTCACCCAGGGCTAGCGGGAGTTCTCATGAGCAGTTCTTC	CASSPRASGSSHEQFF
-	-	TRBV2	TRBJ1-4	TGTGCCAGCAGCGTCGACAGGAACGAAAAACTGTTTTTT	CASSVDRNEKLFF
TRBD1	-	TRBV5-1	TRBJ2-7	TGCGCCAGCAGCCCCGAAGGGACAGGCTCCTACGAGCAGTACTTC	CASSPEGTGSYEQYF
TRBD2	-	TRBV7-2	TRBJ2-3	TGTGCCAGCAGCTTAGCGGGGACTAGCGCAACAGATACGCAGTATTTT	CASSLAGTSATDTQYF
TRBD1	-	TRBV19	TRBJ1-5	TGTGCCAGTACGACAGGGATTCAGCCCCAGCATTTT	CASTTGIQPQHF
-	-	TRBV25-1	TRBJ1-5	TGTGCCAGCAGTGAGTCGGAACAGCACAATCAGCCCCAGCATTTT	CASSESEQHNQPQHF
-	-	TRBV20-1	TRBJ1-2	TGCAGTGCTATAAGGGGCTCTGGCTACACCTTC	CSAIRGSGYTF
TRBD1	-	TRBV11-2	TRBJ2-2	TGTGCCAGCAGCCCCACCGGGACAGGCACCGGGGAGCTGTTTTTT	CASSPTGTGTGELFF
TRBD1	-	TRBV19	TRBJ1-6	TGTGCCAGTAGTTCAGGGGGACCTCTCCACTTT	CASSSGGPLHF
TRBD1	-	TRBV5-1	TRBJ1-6	TGCGCCAGCAGCACACCCGGGACAGGGAATTCACCCCTCCACTTT	CASSTPGTGNSPLHF
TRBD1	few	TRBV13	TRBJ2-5	TGTGCCAGCAGCCAAAAGGGGGACAGGGACTACGGGGGGACCCAGTACTTC	CASSQKGDRDYGGTQYF
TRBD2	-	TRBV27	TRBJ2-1	TGTGCCAGCAGTCGACTAGCGGGAGTTGCGGATGAGCAGTTCTTC	CASSRLAGVADEQFF
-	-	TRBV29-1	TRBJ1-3	TGCAGCGTTGAAGAGGGGGCAGGAAACACCATATATTTT	CSVEEGAGNTIYF
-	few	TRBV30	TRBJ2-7	TGTGCCTGGAGTGTTTCTCCGGTGGAGCAGTACTTC	CAWSVSPVEQYF
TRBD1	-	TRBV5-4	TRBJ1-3	TGTGCCAGCAGCTTGGAGACAGGGGAAAACACCATATATTTT	CASSLETGENTIYF
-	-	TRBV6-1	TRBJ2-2	TGTGCCAGCAGTGAAAGAGCAGGGGCGCCCGGGGAGCTGTTTTTT	CASSERAGAPGELFF
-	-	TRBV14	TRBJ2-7	TGTGCCAGCAGCAACTGGGGGCGTTCCTACGAGCAGTACTTC	CASSNWGRSYEQYF
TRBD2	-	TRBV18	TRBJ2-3	TGTGCCAGCTCACCAACACTAGCGGGACTGGATACGCAGTATTTT	CASSPTLAGLDTQYF
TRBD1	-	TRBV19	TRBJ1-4	TGTGCCAGTAGTATTCGACAGGGCGGTGAAAAACTGTTTTTT	CASSIRQGGEKLFF
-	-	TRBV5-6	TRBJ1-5	TGTGCCAGCAGCGATACCGGGACAAGGGGTCAGCCCCAGCATTTT	CASSDTGTRGQPQHF
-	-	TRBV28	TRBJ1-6	TGTGCCAGCAGTTCAGGTGTTGGCAATTCACCCCTCCACTTT	CASSSGVGNSPLHF
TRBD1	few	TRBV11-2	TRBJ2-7	TGTGCCAGCAGCTTAGATTATCCCGGGACAGTACCCTACGAGCAGTACTTC	CASSLDYPGTVPYEQYF
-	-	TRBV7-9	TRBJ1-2	TGTGCCAGCAGCTTAGCGAATCAGGCCTATGGCTACACCTTC	CASSLANQAYGYTF
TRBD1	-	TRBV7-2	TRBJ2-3	TGTGCCAGCAGGCTATCACAGGGGACAGATACGCAGTATTTT	CASRLSQGTDTQYF
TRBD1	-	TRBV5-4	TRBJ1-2	TGTGCCAGCAGCTTCGGGACAGGGGGCGCCTGGTATGGCTACACCTTC	CASSFGTGGAWYGYTF